This paragraph covers one T cell receptor beta chain sequence. The antigen is undetermined. How the authors handled the data: Filtering of immunoSEQ junctional sequences could not match full-length read filtering. TCRdb's table, derived via immunoSEQ multiplex PCR, lists solely in-frame clones and lacks some. The V and J calls and the clone size are those of that table, but D and trimming were determined from the DNA. The profile shows around 2,000,000 clones, about 94% of them singletons. This record belongs to a study of shared clonotypes between healthy human individuals. Study-wide context: Researchers assigned three CD4 naive, three CD4 memory, two CD8 naive and one CD8 memory plate to each donor.

CD45RO negativity and positive selection for CCR7 defined naive CD8 cells, a population that excluded terminally differentiated effector memory CD45RA+ cells. Donors, healthy HIV-negative adults, lacked recent acute infections or vaccinations. Germline CDR1 is SNHLY and CDR2 is FYNNEI. J lost 3 bases, V lost 7 bases, and 13 bases had no gene match. The CDR3 is 19 amino acids. The study, taken as a whole, reports: A handful of donors showed sharing of around 5% of naive CD4 clonotypes.

The chain has TRBV2 and TRBJ2-3, with 16 bases lining up with TRBD2. The TCR sequence derives from a man aged 18 to 29 in good health. Source material: naive CD8+ T cells sorted from blood. The CDR3 bases are TGTGCCAGCACCCAAGAGGGACTAGCGGGAGGGCCGGGGACAGATACGCAGTATTTT. This sequence encodes CASTQEGLAGGPGTDTQYF. Complete variable domain (other parts from reference TRBV2 and TRBJ2-3): EPEVTQTPSHQVTQMGQEVILRCVPISNHLYFYWYRQILGQKVEFLVSFYNNEISEKSEIFDDQFSVERPDGSNFTLKIRSTKLEDSAMYFCASTQEGLAGGPGTDTQYFGPGTRLTVL.